The present entry profiles one TCR beta chain with its context. The antigen it binds to is not known. Base quality data are lacking; no much larger clone is found one base away. The sample belongs to a study of T cells after yellow fever vaccination (dated 2019 in TCRdb). Study-wide context: The SMART-Seq v4 Ultra Low Input RNA kit was used to prepare libraries from fractions with low cell numbers. To follow T-cell clones before and after both primary and booster YFV17D yellow fever vaccination, bulk TCR alpha and beta repertoires underwent longitudinal sequencing. The cohort comprised two healthy male donors, one aged 18 to 30 and one aged 30 to 39 years. Blood was drawn at multiple timepoints before and after primary and secondary immunization, with bulk PBMC replicates and cell subsets isolated. The paper as a whole reports these results and caveats: The study included only two donors, which limits how far the findings can be generalized. After the booster, most clones that had expanded after primary vaccination were detected again (about 95% of CD4 and more than 85% of CD8), suggesting broad maintenance of memory. Computational filtering was required because FACS-sorted repertoires could contain abundant contaminating clonotypes from the bulk population. Compared with the primary T-cell response, the secondary T-cell response was faster but weaker, reaching its peak on day 5 rather than on day 15. A small fraction of clonotypes showed up in both the CD4 and CD8 compartments, probably as a result of convergent recombination.

Synthesis of TCR cDNA relied on 5'RACE template switching, a step that introduced a universal primer site along with unique molecular identifiers. Priming for cDNA synthesis came from both the TCR alpha and TCR beta constant segments. Library amplification involved two PCR steps, and the second step added sample barcodes and sequencing adapters. Sequencing of the libraries was done on either Illumina HiSeq 2500 (2x100 bp) or NovaSeq (2x150 bp). Per the authors' processing: Reads were demultiplexed and collapsed into UMI consensus sequences with MIGEC, and V(D)J alignment was performed with MiXCR. Clonotypes responding to the vaccine were identified with edgeR on replicate PBMC samples, with the criteria of FDR below 0.01 and a log2 fold change above 5 up to day 15. Each bulk clonotype was labeled CD4 or CD8 based on which sequenced repertoire, CD4 or CD8, contained the clonotype at higher abundance. TCRdb reworked the public reads: Q25 trimming with fastp, MiXCR clone assembly, productive beta chains retained. Rows with one shared CDR3 protein collapse into an entry with the most common genes and DNA. The V and J calls shown here were made by TCRdb, not taken from the authors' results. This sample holds about 73,000 distinct CDR3 sequences; around 7% were observed only once. The top ten constitute 41% of the sample.

The CDR1 and CDR2 encoded by the germline V gene are SGHRS and YFSETQ. From cysteine to phenylalanine, the CDR3 is 17 amino acids long. Left in the record is the CDR3 DNA by itself, 51 bases read in frame from the first base. Cut back by 0 bases and 5 bases, the V and J ends lie 17 bases apart. The sample's treatment or condition, from its label and the paper: live attenuated yellow fever vaccine strain. A standard Ficoll-Paque protocol was used to isolate PBMCs from peripheral blood. Dynabeads CD4 and CD8 positive selection kits were used to isolate the CD4 and CD8 T-cell fractions. TriZol was used to extract RNA from bulk PBMCs, CD4 and CD8 fractions, and dextramer-positive and dextramer-negative fractions.

The rearrangement combines TRBV5-1 with TRBJ2-2, with the D assignment possibly TRBD1 or TRBD2, given 7 matching bases for each. The sequencing here drew on CD8+ T cells sorted from PBMCs, taken on the day of the yellow fever booster vaccination. The sequence was collected from a young man who received the YFV17D yellow fever vaccine. CDR3 reads: CASSLVPRQGGTGELFF. The DNA sequence is TGCGCCAGCAGCTTGGTCCCTCGACAGGGAGGGACCGGGGAGCTGTTTTTT.